This T cell receptor (beta chain) was documented in a study of blood T cells in healthy people across ages. Overall study results and limits: It was held that diversity estimates obtained from one million T cells represented underestimates. Higher diversity and more naive CD4+ cells were features of long-lived donors, compared to aged donors.

The CDR3 length is 16 residues. Germline CDR1 and CDR2: SGHTA and FQGNSA. With V trimmed by 0 bases and J by 5 bases, 4 bases remained unmatched. For this clonotype: What it recognizes is unknown.

The use of a sample-barcoded 5' primer and a J-beta primer mix characterized a second PCR of roughly 6 to 11 cycles. TCRdb fed the 5' RACE reads into MiXCR, producing one record per CDR3 protein. The table lists roughly 800,000 distinct CDR3 sequences, about 55% of them singletons. This TCR was recovered from an elderly man in good health. J is TRBJ2-1 and V is TRBV7-2, with TRBD2 matching over 10 bases. Sequencing was carried out using blood. The CDR3 loop reads CASSLAPAGGNNEQFF. The CDR3 region has the DNA TGTGCCAGCAGCTTAGCGCCAGCGGGGGGGAACAATGAGCAGTTCTTC.